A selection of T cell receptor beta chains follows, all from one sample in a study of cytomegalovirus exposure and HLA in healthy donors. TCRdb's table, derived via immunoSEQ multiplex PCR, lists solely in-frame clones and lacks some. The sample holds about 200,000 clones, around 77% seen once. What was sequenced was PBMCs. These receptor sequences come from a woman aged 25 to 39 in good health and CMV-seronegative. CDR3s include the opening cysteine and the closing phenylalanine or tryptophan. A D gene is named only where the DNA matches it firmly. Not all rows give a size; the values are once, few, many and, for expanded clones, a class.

CDR3aa: CASSRRPTGVWAYNEQFF; CDR3nt: TGTGCCAGCAGCAGACGACCTACGGGGGTCTGGGCCTACAATGAGCAGTTCTTC; v_gene: TRBV28; j_gene: TRBJ2-1; d_gene: .; abundance: .
CDR3aa: CASIYRSGGSGYNEQFF; CDR3nt: TGTGCCAGCATTTATAGGTCGGGGGGGAGCGGCTACAATGAGCAGTTCTTC; v_gene: TRBV27; j_gene: TRBJ2-1; d_gene: TRBD2; abundance: once
CDR3aa: CASSLKANGFYGYTF; CDR3nt: TGTGCCAGCAGTTTAAAAGCTAACGGGTTCTATGGCTACACCTTC; v_gene: TRBV27; j_gene: TRBJ1-2; d_gene: .; abundance: .
CDR3aa: CASSNRDIPGELFF; CDR3nt: TGTGCCAGCAGCAACCGGGACATCCCCGGGGAGCTGTTTTTT; v_gene: TRBV5-6; j_gene: TRBJ2-2; d_gene: .; abundance: once
CDR3aa: CASSLEVSSGSYEQYF; CDR3nt: TGTGCCAGCAGCTTAGAGGTTTCTAGCGGGAGTTACGAGCAGTACTTC; v_gene: TRBV7-9; j_gene: TRBJ2-7; d_gene: TRBD2; abundance: few
CDR3aa: CASAFNRSSRARYGYTF; CDR3nt: TGTGCCAGCGCGTTTAACCGGAGTTCCAGGGCCAGATATGGCTACACCTTC; v_gene: TRBV11-2; j_gene: TRBJ1-2; d_gene: .; abundance: .
CDR3aa: CASSLGQGGQPQHF; CDR3nt: TGTGCCAGCAGCTTAGGACAGGGCGGTCAGCCCCAGCATTTT; v_gene: TRBV5-8; j_gene: TRBJ1-5; d_gene: TRBD1; abundance: .
CDR3aa: CASSYRGLQETQYF; CDR3nt: TGTGCCAGCAGCTACAGGGGGCTTCAAGAGACCCAGTACTTC; v_gene: TRBV5-8; j_gene: TRBJ2-5; d_gene: TRBD1; abundance: .
CDR3aa: CASSWRDRGPFGYTF; CDR3nt: TGTGCCAGCAGCTGGCGGGACAGGGGGCCTTTTGGCTACACCTTC; v_gene: TRBV5-4; j_gene: TRBJ1-2; d_gene: TRBD1; abundance: few
CDR3aa: CASSIDSSIADTQYF; CDR3nt: TGTGCCAGTAGTATAGATTCTAGCATCGCAGATACGCAGTATTTT; v_gene: TRBV19; j_gene: TRBJ2-3; d_gene: .; abundance: .
CDR3aa: CAWTGINEKLFF; CDR3nt: TGTGCCTGGACAGGGATCAATGAAAAACTGTTTTTT; v_gene: TRBV30; j_gene: TRBJ1-4; d_gene: .; abundance: .
CDR3aa: CASSSRIGQGWETQYF; CDR3nt: TGTGCCAGCAGCTCACGCATCGGACAGGGATGGGAGACCCAGTACTTC; v_gene: TRBV13; j_gene: TRBJ2-5; d_gene: TRBD1; abundance: .
CDR3aa: CASSKGQGTSYEQYF; CDR3nt: TGTGCCAGCAGTAAGGGACAGGGAACATCCTACGAGCAGTACTTC; v_gene: TRBV6-5; j_gene: TRBJ2-7; d_gene: TRBD1; abundance: .
CDR3aa: CASSPTGVSYGYTF; CDR3nt: TGTGCCAGTAGCCCGACAGGGGTCTCCTATGGCTACACCTTC; v_gene: TRBV19; j_gene: TRBJ1-2; d_gene: TRBD1; abundance: .
CDR3aa: CASSLAGIGGRSPLHF; CDR3nt: TGTGCCAGCAGCTTAGCAGGTATTGGCGGTCGTTCACCCCTCCACTTT; v_gene: TRBV7-9; j_gene: TRBJ1-6; d_gene: .; abundance: .
CDR3aa: CSVRGGVETQYF; CDR3nt: TGCAGCGTCCGCGGGGGCGTGGAGACCCAGTACTTC; v_gene: TRBV29-1; j_gene: TRBJ2-5; d_gene: .; abundance: .
CDR3aa: CASSLGGAGEAFF; CDR3nt: TGTGCCAGCAGCTTGGGCGGGGCAGGGGAAGCTTTCTTT; v_gene: TRBV5-4; j_gene: TRBJ1-1; d_gene: .; abundance: .
CDR3aa: CASSLGGIGNIQYF; CDR3nt: TGTGCCAGCAGCTTAGGCGGTATTGGAAACATTCAGTACTTC; v_gene: TRBV7-9; j_gene: TRBJ2-4; d_gene: .; abundance: .
CDR3aa: CASSLWTGFDEQFF; CDR3nt: TGTGCCAGCAGTCTCTGGACAGGGTTCGATGAGCAGTTCTTC; v_gene: TRBV27; j_gene: TRBJ2-1; d_gene: TRBD1; abundance: .
CDR3aa: CASSPFPPGQSHQPQHF; CDR3nt: TGCGCCAGCAGTCCCTTCCCCCCGGGACAGTCGCATCAGCCCCAGCATTTT; v_gene: TRBV10-2; j_gene: TRBJ1-5; d_gene: TRBD1; abundance: few
CDR3aa: CASSLRGGGDQPQHF; CDR3nt: TGTGCCAGCAGCTTGAGAGGGGGCGGGGACCAGCCCCAGCATTTT; v_gene: TRBV5-6; j_gene: TRBJ1-5; d_gene: TRBD1; abundance: .
CDR3aa: CASSLTRQETQYF; CDR3nt: TGTGCCAGCAGCTTGACTCGCCAAGAGACCCAGTACTTC; v_gene: TRBV5-8; j_gene: TRBJ2-5; d_gene: .; abundance: once
CDR3aa: CASSRRLAYISYEQYF; CDR3nt: TGCGCCAGCAGTCGACGACTAGCGTATATCTCCTACGAGCAGTACTTC; v_gene: TRBV23-1; j_gene: TRBJ2-7; d_gene: TRBD2; abundance: .
CDR3aa: CATSRGGTGLSNQPQHF; CDR3nt: TGTGCCACCAGCAGAGGGGGGACAGGTTTAAGCAATCAGCCCCAGCATTTT; v_gene: TRBV15; j_gene: TRBJ1-5; d_gene: TRBD1; abundance: .
CDR3aa: CASRLGRGPNQPQHF; CDR3nt: TGTGCAAGTCGCTTAGGGCGGGGGCCCAATCAGCCCCAGCATTTT; v_gene: TRBV12-2; j_gene: TRBJ1-5; d_gene: .; abundance: .
CDR3aa: CASSLGLAGMTYNKQFF; CDR3nt: TGTGCCAGCAGCTTAGGACTAGCGGGGATGACCTACAATAAGCAGTTCTTC; v_gene: TRBV11-2; j_gene: TRBJ2-1; d_gene: TRBD2; abundance: .
CDR3aa: CAIRTGNQPQHF; CDR3nt: TGCGCCATCAGGACAGGCAATCAGCCCCAGCATTTT; v_gene: TRBV10-1; j_gene: TRBJ1-5; d_gene: .; abundance: .
CDR3aa: CASSGTEVRANYGYTF; CDR3nt: TGTGCCAGCAGTGGGACAGAAGTCCGAGCTAACTATGGCTACACCTTC; v_gene: TRBV2; j_gene: TRBJ1-2; d_gene: .; abundance: .
CDR3aa: CASRIGQGVTAFF; CDR3nt: TGTGCCAGCAGAATTGGACAGGGGGTAACGGCTTTCTTT; v_gene: TRBV6-1; j_gene: TRBJ1-1; d_gene: TRBD1; abundance: .
CDR3aa: CASTRGGNTEAFF; CDR3nt: TGCGCCAGCACCCGGGGGGGCAACACTGAAGCTTTCTTT; v_gene: TRBV5-1; j_gene: TRBJ1-1; d_gene: .; abundance: .
CDR3aa: CAISEVPASGTYYNEQFF; CDR3nt: TGTGCCATCAGTGAGGTCCCGGCTAGCGGGACCTACTACAATGAGCAGTTCTTC; v_gene: TRBV10-3; j_gene: TRBJ2-1; d_gene: TRBD2; abundance: .
CDR3aa: CASTLAGVSTDTQYF; CDR3nt: TGTGCCAGCACCTTAGCGGGGGTGAGCACAGATACGCAGTATTTT; v_gene: TRBV27; j_gene: TRBJ2-3; d_gene: TRBD2; abundance: .
CDR3aa: CAWDDSYGYTF; CDR3nt: TGTGCCTGGGACGACAGCTATGGCTACACCTTC; v_gene: TRBV30; j_gene: TRBJ1-2; d_gene: .; abundance: .
CDR3aa: CASSDQDSSGANVLTF; CDR3nt: TGTGCCAGCAGTGACCAAGACAGCTCTGGGGCCAACGTCCTGACTTTC; v_gene: TRBV6-4; j_gene: TRBJ2-6; d_gene: .; abundance: .
CDR3aa: CASSLTSGGAETDTQYF; CDR3nt: TGTGCCAGCAGCTTAACTAGCGGGGGGGCCGAAACAGATACGCAGTATTTT; v_gene: TRBV7-3; j_gene: TRBJ2-3; d_gene: TRBD2; abundance: .
CDR3aa: CASSLTSGVVETQYF; CDR3nt: TGTGCCAGCAGTCTGACTAGCGGGGTCGTGGAGACCCAGTACTTC; v_gene: TRBV9; j_gene: TRBJ2-5; d_gene: TRBD2; abundance: .
CDR3aa: CAIRGTGFEKLFF; CDR3nt: TGTGCCATCAGGGGGACAGGGTTTGAAAAACTGTTTTTT; v_gene: TRBV10-3; j_gene: TRBJ1-4; d_gene: TRBD1; abundance: few
CDR3aa: CASSRDRASTGELFF; CDR3nt: TGTGCCAGCTCCCGCGACAGGGCGAGCACCGGGGAGCTGTTTTTT; v_gene: TRBV18; j_gene: TRBJ2-2; d_gene: TRBD1; abundance: .
CDR3aa: CASSSPAGTQYF; CDR3nt: TGTGCCAGCAGCTCACCAGCAGGGACGCAGTATTTT; v_gene: TRBV7-6; j_gene: TRBJ2-3; d_gene: .; abundance: .
CDR3aa: CASSPNTVNTEAFF; CDR3nt: TGTGCCAGCTCACCAAATACAGTCAACACTGAAGCTTTCTTT; v_gene: TRBV18; j_gene: TRBJ1-1; d_gene: .; abundance: .
CDR3aa: CASSGTPETQYF; CDR3nt: TGTGCCAGCAGCGGGACACCGGAGACCCAGTACTTC; v_gene: TRBV6-1; j_gene: TRBJ2-5; d_gene: .; abundance: .
CDR3aa: CASSLKLAAHYEQYF; CDR3nt: TGTGCCAGCAGCTTAAAACTAGCGGCCCACTACGAGCAGTACTTC; v_gene: TRBV11-1; j_gene: TRBJ2-7; d_gene: TRBD2; abundance: .
CDR3aa: CASREWGAGELFF; CDR3nt: TGTGCCAGCAGGGAATGGGGAGCCGGGGAGCTGTTTTTT; v_gene: TRBV6-1; j_gene: TRBJ2-2; d_gene: .; abundance: few
CDR3aa: CASSLGGGAWDEQYF; CDR3nt: TGCGCCAGCAGCTTAGGAGGGGGCGCTTGGGACGAGCAGTACTTC; v_gene: TRBV5-1; j_gene: TRBJ2-7; d_gene: .; abundance: .
CDR3aa: CASSMLGVQETQYF; CDR3nt: TGTGCCAGCAGCATGCTAGGGGTACAAGAGACCCAGTACTTC; v_gene: TRBV5-5; j_gene: TRBJ2-5; d_gene: .; abundance: .
CDR3aa: CASSVTGGNEKLFF; CDR3nt: TGTGCCAGCAGCGTGACAGGTGGTAATGAAAAACTGTTTTTT; v_gene: TRBV9; j_gene: TRBJ1-4; d_gene: .; abundance: .